This TCR beta chain was retrieved from a study of T cells expressing NK-cell markers. The CDR3 length is 14 residues. Notes on the study in general: Of the CD8+ T cells in five or six donors, roughly 1.0-7.0% belonged to dominant NKG2C+ clonotypes. Four donors' CD3+CD56-NKG2C+ cells were dominated by the same clonotypes.

A word on this clonotype: The antigen remains undetermined.

TCRdb reprocessed the 5' RACE reads, with one entry per CDR3 protein and no DNA. This sample's clone table lists around 140,000 distinct CDR3 sequences. The TCR sequence derives from a young man in good health. V gene TRBV12-3 or TRBV12-4 combines with J gene TRBJ1-1; checking the TCRdb D call of TRBD1 is not possible without DNA. Sequencing input: blood T cells: a sorted CD56 or NKG2C T cell subset, CD4+ or CD8+ T cells, or bulk PBMC T cells (not recorded which). The CDR3 is CASSEFRQGISAFF.